This T cell receptor (beta chain) was captured in a study of identical twins. The CDR3 sequence is 12 residues long. Trimming took 0 bases from V and 7 from J, leaving 1 base between them. Germline V gives CDR1 LNHNV, CDR2 YYDKDF (reference sequence). This clonotype was detected ten times or more. Its antigen remains unidentified. Study results and limitations: Findings came from cross-sectional statistics, without long-term follow-up of donors. Within cord blood, abundant beta clonotypes carried fewer insertions, but memory repertoires showed no such trend. Zero-insertion analyses were open to partial confounding by invariant MAIT and iNKT cells.

The authors used template switching to add a universal primer site and gave cDNA unique molecular identifiers. TCRdb reprocessed the 5' RACE reads with MiXCR, giving one entry per CDR3 protein. Of 500,000 to 700,000 distinct CDR3 sequences listed, about 7.6% were seen once; the top ten hold 1.6%. The sample was also reused in another study, on yellow fever vaccine responses in identical twins.

This TCR was recovered from a woman under 30 in good health. Sequencing input: PBMCs. The rearrangement joins TRBV15 to TRBJ1-6, with no clear D. Written as DNA, the CDR3 is TGTGCCACCAGCAGAGAAAATTCACCCCTCCACTTT. Amino acids: CATSRENSPLHF.